This T cell receptor beta chain was sequenced during a study of PD-L1 blockade in urothelial cancer. Study summary: Specimens of blood held a median count of roughly 140,000 T cells.

Only a few counts were recorded for this clone. Sequenced by immunoSEQ multiplex PCR; TCRdb stores in-frame clones only, minus some. The repertoire has tens of thousands of clones, around three quarters of them found once; the top ten carry 3% to 4.5%. The CDR3 has 14 amino acids. V lost 5 bases to trimming and J lost 6 bases, with 16 bases between them. Germline values: CDR1 MDHEN, CDR2 SYDVKM. Sample numbers ranged from 1 to 8 per patient, encompassing pretreatment and on-treatment collections. The chain links TRBV28 to TRBJ1-1, with a tentative D call TRBD1 (6 bases). This TCR was recovered from a man aged 70-80 years with urothelial cancer. Source: PBMCs, taken around atezolizumab (anti-PD-L1) treatment. The CDR3 DNA reads as TGTGCCAGCAGTCTCACAGGGAGTCGGGCTGAAGCTTTCTTT. This translates into CASSLTGSRAEAFF.